A selection of T cell receptor beta chains follows, all from one sample in a study of synovial regulatory T cells in juvenile arthritis. TCRdb keeps only in-frame clones here, not all; method: immunoSEQ multiplex PCR. The data show some 9,800 clones, and the top ten clones hold about 1.9%. Specimen: Treg cells from blood. Receptors were obtained from a donor younger than 30 with juvenile idiopathic arthritis. The CDR3 runs from the conserved cysteine through the conserved F or W. Fields, in order: V gene, J gene, clone size, CDR3 protein. Clone size, where shown, is once, few, many, or a class for clones that have expanded.

V: TRBV10-3
J: TRBJ2-7
size: medium-sized
CDR3: CAVGRIPGYEQYF

V: TRBV5-1
J: TRBJ2-3
size: .
CDR3: CASSIPLAGGPSDTQYF

V: TRBV14
J: TRBJ2-4
size: .
CDR3: CASSQSPRSIQYF

V: TRBV5-1
J: TRBJ2-5
size: .
CDR3: CASSLLASGSRETQYF

V: TRBV18
J: TRBJ2-3
size: .
CDR3: CASSPPGTGNTDTQYF

V: TRBV27
J: TRBJ2-7
size: .
CDR3: CASSPPLPGEQYF

V: TRBV5-1
J: TRBJ2-1
size: .
CDR3: CASSFLSYNEQFF

V: TRBV4-3
J: TRBJ2-5
size: .
CDR3: CASSQDPRGRQETQYF

V: TRBV9
J: TRBJ2-7
size: .
CDR3: CASSVDRAPYEQYF

V: TRBV29-1
J: TRBJ2-7
size: .
CDR3: CSVELDRDPYEQYF

V: TRBV5-6
J: TRBJ2-7
size: .
CDR3: CASSDRGIYEQYF

V: TRBV7-8
J: TRBJ1-6
size: .
CDR3: CASMQTGANSPLHF

V: TRBV30
J: TRBJ1-5
size: .
CDR3: CAWSEGGGIGNQPQQF

V: TRBV10-3
J: TRBJ2-1
size: .
CDR3: CAISSGDEQFF

V: TRBV11-1
J: TRBJ1-1
size: .
CDR3: CASNGLTRTEAFF

V: TRBV5-6
J: TRBJ1-1
size: .
CDR3: CASSFDLGHMNTEAFF

V: TRBV6-5
J: TRBJ2-5
size: .
CDR3: CASSYSGETQYF

V: TRBV30
J: TRBJ1-6
size: .
CDR3: CAWSVGAGGLALHF

V: TRBV19
J: TRBJ1-5
size: medium-sized
CDR3: CASSIAGQTNQPQHF

V: TRBV30
J: TRBJ2-5
size: .
CDR3: CAWSVGWLAGAKSYEQYF

V: TRBV2
J: TRBJ2-3
size: .
CDR3: CASSDRGTDTQYF

V: TRBV5-1
J: TRBJ2-7
size: .
CDR3: CASSTRGASYEQYF

V: TRBV9
J: TRBJ1-5
size: .
CDR3: CASSPQGGGRGHQPQHF

V: TRBV7-2
J: TRBJ2-2
size: .
CDR3: CASSLTHYTGELFF

V: TRBV5-4
J: TRBJ1-2
size: .
CDR3: CASSLGGEKGYTF

V: TRBV4-1
J: TRBJ2-3
size: .
CDR3: CASSQLGIAGGRTDTQYF